This T cell receptor (beta chain) derives from a study of regulatory T cells in long-lasting Graves disease. This clonotype was picked up many times. Per the germline V gene, CDR1 is MNHEY and CDR2 is SVGAGI. V dropped 0 bases and J dropped 7 bases, with 13 bases sitting between them. This CDR3 spans 14 amino acids. Time point reported: newly diagnosed GD, antithyroid drugs for less than 3 months. PBMCs provided the RNA from which the TCR library was made. Building of the TCR beta libraries involved iRepertoire HTBI primers and Arm-PCR of CDR3 regions. Using its own MiXCR run on the multiplex PCR reads, TCRdb lists one record per CDR3 protein. This table has roughly 560,000 distinct CDR3 sequences, about 16% appearing once. These data were also reused for a study on T cells in Graves' hyperthyroidism and ophthalmopathy.

The receptor was derived from a woman between 40 and 65 years old with Graves disease. The sequences come from peripheral blood mononuclear cells (PBMCs), collected at new diagnosis, from a patient treated with antithyroid drugs. The V call is TRBV6-5, the J call TRBJ2-7, with a tentative D call TRBD2 (6 bases). The CDR3 region has the DNA TGTGCCAGCAGTTACTCGGGGGACTCAGGGGAGCAGTACTTC. Its translation is CASSYSGDSGEQYF.